Shown below are 3 T cell receptor beta chains from a single sample sequenced in a study of blood T cell repertoires in COVID-19. Method: immunoSEQ multiplex PCR; TCRdb's copy keeps in-frame clones and lacks some. The top ten hold 2.5% to 4% of the sample, which has just over 150,000 clones, 85% seen once. Sequenced material: peripheral blood. All receptors come from a human donor with acute or convalescent COVID-19. The donor label of this sample is uncertain.

CDR3 protein: CASSPEGGRGNEQFF. DNA of the CDR3: TGTGCCAGCAGCCCCGAGGGGGGGCGCGGGAATGAGCAGTTCTTC. This chain uses TRBV7-3 with TRBJ2-1, with D possibly matching TRBD2 (7 bases). CDR3 size: 15 residues. V lost 5 bases and J lost 7, with 18 bases in between. In germline, CDR1 is SGHTA, CDR2 FQGTGA.

The V gene is TRBV19, the J gene TRBJ1-1, with 10 bases that match TRBD1. The V and J ends lost 5 bases and 4 bases, in that order; junction bases with no gene match: 4. CDR1 LNHDA and CDR2 SQIVND come from the germline V gene (reference sequence). CDR3 size: 14 residues. The CDR3, as DNA: TGTGCCAGTAGTTCGGGACAGGGGCTCACTGAAGCTTTCTTT. Translated: CASSSGQGLTEAFF.

The chain couples TRBV30 to TRBJ2-5; D ambiguous. This CDR3 spans 15 amino acids. V was pared by 1 base and J by 3 bases, with 15 bases between. From germline, CDR1 is GTSNPN and CDR2 SVGIG (reference sequence). The CDR3 nucleotides read TGTGCCTGGAGTGCGGAGAGACGTCACAAAGAGACCCAGTACTTC. Translated, it gives CAWSAERRHKETQYF.